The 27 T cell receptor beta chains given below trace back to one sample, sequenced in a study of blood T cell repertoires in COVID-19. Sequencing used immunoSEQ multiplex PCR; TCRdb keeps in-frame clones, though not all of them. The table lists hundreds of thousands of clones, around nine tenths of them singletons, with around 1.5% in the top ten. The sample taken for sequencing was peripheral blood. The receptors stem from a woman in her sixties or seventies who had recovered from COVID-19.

CDR3 residues: CASSLVTDTYEQYF. DNA of the CDR3: TGTGCCAGCAGCTTAGTTACTGACACCTACGAGCAGTACTTC. The rearrangement uses TRBV11-2 and TRBJ2-7; D call uncertain. V lost 1 base, J lost 2 bases, and 9 bases lay in between. The CDR3 is 14 residues long. Germline-derived CDR1 and CDR2 are SGHAT and FQNNGV.

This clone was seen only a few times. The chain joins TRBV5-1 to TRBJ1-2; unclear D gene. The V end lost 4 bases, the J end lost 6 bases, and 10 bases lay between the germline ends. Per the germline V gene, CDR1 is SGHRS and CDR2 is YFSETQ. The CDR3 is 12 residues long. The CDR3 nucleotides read TGCGCCAGCAGCCCTGACACCAATGGCTACACCTTC. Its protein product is CASSPDTNGYTF.

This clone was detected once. The CDR3, as DNA: TGTGCCAGCAGCTTGCGAGGGACAGGGGTCGAAAAACTGTTTTTT. Translated, it gives CASSLRGTGVEKLFF. The gene calls are TRBV5-5 and TRBJ1-4, with 10 bases lining up with TRBD1. Losses at the gene ends were 1 base for V and 8 bases for J; bases not matched to a gene: 5. Germline-derived CDR1 and CDR2 are SGHKS and YYEKEE (reference sequence). The CDR3 covers 15 residues.

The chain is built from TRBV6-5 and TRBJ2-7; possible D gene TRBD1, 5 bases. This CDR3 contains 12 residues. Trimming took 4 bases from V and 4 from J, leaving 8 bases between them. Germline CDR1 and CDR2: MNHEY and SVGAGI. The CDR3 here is CASSWGGYEQYF. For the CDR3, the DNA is TGTGCCAGCAGTTGGGGCGGTTACGAGCAGTACTTC.

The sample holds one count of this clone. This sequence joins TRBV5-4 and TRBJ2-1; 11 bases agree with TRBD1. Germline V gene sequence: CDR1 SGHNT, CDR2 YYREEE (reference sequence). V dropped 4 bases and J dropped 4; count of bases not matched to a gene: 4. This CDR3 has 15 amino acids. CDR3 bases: TGTGCCAGCAGCGCCGGGACAGGGGGTTACAATGAGCAGTTCTTC. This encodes CASSAGTGGYNEQFF.

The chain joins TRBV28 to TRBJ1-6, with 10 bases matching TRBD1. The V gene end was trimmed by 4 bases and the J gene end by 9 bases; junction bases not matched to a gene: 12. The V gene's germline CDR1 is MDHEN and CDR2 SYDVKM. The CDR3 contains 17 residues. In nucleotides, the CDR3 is TGTGCCAGCAGTTCCCAGACAGGGGGCATAACGAGTTCACCCCTCCACTTT. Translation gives CASSSQTGGITSSPLHF.

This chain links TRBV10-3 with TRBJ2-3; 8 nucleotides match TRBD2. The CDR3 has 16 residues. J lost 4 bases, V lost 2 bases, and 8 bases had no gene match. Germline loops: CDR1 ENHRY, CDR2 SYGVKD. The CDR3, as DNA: TGTGCCATCAGTGAGCGGGGCGGGGGGTCCGCAGATACGCAGTATTTT. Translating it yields CAISERGGGSADTQYF.

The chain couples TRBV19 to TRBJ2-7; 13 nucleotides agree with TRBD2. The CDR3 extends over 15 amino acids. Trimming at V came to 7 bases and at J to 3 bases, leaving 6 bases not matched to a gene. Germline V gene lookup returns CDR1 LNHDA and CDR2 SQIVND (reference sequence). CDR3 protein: CASTAGLAGNYEQYF. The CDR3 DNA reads TGTGCCAGTACCGCGGGACTAGCGGGGAACTACGAGCAGTACTTC.

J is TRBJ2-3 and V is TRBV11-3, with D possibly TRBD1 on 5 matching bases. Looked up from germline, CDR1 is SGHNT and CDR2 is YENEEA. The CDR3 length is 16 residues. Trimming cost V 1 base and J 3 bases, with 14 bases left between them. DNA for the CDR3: TGTGCCAGCAGCTTAGGCAGGGATGTACGAACAGATACGCAGTATTTT. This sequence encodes CASSLGRDVRTDTQYF.

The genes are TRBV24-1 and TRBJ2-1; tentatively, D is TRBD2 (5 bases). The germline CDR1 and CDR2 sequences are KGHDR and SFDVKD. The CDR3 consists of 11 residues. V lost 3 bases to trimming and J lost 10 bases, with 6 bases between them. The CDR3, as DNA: TGTGCCACCAGTGATCGCGGGGAGCAGTTCTTC. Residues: CATSDRGEQFF.

In nucleotides, the CDR3 is TGTGCCAGTACTCTACAGGGGTACAATCAGCCCCAGCATTTT. Amino acids: CASTLQGYNQPQHF. The chain combines TRBV19 with TRBJ1-5; 7 bases map to TRBD1. Germline V gene sequence: CDR1 LNHDA, CDR2 SQIVND (reference sequence). CDR3 length: 14 amino acids. V lost 7 bases, J lost 3 bases, and 6 bases stayed unmatched.

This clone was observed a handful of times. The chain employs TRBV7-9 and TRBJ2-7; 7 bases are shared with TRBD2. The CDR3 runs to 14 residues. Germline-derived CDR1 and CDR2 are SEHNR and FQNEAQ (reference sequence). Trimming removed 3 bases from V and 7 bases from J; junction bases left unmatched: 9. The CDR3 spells CASSLGLSRWEQYF. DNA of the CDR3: TGTGCCAGCAGCTTGGGACTATCCCGCTGGGAGCAGTACTTC.

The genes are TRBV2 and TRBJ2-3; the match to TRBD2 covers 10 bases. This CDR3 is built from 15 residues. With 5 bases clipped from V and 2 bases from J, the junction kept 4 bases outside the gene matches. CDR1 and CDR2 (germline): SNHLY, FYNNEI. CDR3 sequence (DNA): TGTGCCAGCAGTTCTCTAGCGGGGGTCACAGATACGCAGTATTTT. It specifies CASSSLAGVTDTQYF.

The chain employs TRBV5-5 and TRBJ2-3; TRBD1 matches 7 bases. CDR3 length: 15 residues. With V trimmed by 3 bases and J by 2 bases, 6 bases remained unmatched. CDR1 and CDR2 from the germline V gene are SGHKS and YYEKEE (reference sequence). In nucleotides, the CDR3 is TGTGCCAGCAGCTCCAGGGGGATTTCCACAGATACGCAGTATTTT. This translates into CASSSRGISTDTQYF.

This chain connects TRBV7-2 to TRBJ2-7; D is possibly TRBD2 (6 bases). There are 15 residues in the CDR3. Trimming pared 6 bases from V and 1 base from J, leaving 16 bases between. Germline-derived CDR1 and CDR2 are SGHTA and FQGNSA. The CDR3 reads CASSPRGAGSYEQYF. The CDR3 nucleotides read TGTGCCAGCAGTCCGAGGGGCGCGGGATCCTACGAGCAGTACTTC.

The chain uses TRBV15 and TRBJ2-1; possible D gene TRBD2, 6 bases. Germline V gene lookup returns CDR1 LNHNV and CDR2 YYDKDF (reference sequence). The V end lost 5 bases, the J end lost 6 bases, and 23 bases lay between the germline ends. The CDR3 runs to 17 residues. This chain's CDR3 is CATSARLEGPRFNEQFF. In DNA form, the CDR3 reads TGTGCCACCAGCGCCCGATTGGAGGGACCCAGATTCAATGAGCAGTTCTTC.

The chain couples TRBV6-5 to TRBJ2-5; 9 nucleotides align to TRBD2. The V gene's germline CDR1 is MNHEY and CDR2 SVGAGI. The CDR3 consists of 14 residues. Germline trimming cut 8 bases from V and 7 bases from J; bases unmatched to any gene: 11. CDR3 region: CASVGGGVRRTQYF. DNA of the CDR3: TGTGCCAGCGTAGGCGGGGGGGTCCGGAGGACCCAGTACTTC.

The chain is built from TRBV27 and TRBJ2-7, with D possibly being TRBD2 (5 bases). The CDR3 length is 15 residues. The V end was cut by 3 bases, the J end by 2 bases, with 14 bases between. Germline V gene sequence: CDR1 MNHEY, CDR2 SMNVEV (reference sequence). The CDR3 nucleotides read TGTGCCAGCAGTTTCATCGACTCGGGGACCTACGAGCAGTACTTC. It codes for CASSFIDSGTYEQYF.

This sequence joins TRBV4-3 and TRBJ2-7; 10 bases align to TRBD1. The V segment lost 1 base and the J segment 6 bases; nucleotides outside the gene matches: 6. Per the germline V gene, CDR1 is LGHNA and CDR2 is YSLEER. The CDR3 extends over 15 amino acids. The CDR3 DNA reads TGCGCCAGCAGCCAAGCCGGGACAGGGGCCGGCGAGCAGTACTTC. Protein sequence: CASSQAGTGAGEQYF.

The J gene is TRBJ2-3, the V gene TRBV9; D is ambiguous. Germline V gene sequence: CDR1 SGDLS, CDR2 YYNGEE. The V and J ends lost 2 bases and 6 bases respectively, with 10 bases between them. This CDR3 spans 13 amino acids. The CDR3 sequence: CASSVHGWDTQYF. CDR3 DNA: TGTGCCAGCAGCGTTCATGGCTGGGATACGCAGTATTTT.

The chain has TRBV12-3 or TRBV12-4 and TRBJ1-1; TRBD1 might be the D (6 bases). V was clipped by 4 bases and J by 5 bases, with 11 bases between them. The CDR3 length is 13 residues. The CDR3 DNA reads TGTGCCAGCAGTTCATACAGGGAAACTGAAGCTTTCTTT. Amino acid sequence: CASSSYRETEAFF.

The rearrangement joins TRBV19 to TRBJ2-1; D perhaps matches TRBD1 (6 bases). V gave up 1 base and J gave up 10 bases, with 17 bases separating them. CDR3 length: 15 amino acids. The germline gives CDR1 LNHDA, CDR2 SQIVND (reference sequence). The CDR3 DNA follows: TGTGCCAGTAGTATAGTTGGCAGGGGACGGGAAGAGCAGTTCTTC. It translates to CASSIVGRGREEQFF.

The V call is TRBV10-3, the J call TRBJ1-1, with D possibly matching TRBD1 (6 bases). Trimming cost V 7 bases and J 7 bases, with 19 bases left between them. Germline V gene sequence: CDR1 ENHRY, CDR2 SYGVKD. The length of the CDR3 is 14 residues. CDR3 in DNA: TGTGCCATCACTAATCGACAGGACGTGCTTGAAGCTTTCTTT. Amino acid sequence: CAITNRQDVLEAFF.

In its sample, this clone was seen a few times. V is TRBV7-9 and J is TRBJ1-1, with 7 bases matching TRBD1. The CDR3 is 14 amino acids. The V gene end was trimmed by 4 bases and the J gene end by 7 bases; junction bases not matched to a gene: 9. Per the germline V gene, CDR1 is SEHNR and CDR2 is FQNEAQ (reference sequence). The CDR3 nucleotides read TGTGCCAGCAGCTACAGGGGAAGAGACGGTGAAGCTTTCTTT. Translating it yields CASSYRGRDGEAFF.

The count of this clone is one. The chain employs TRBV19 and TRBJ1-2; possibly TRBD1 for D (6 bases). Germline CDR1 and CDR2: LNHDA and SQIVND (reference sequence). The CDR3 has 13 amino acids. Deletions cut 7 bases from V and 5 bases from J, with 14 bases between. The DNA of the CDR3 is TGTGCCAGTAAACAGGGTGTTTTATATGGCTACACCTTC. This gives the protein CASKQGVLYGYTF.

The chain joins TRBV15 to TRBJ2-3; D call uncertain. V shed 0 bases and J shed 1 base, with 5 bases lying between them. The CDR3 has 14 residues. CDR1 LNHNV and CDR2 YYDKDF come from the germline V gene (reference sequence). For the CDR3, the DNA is TGTGCCACCAGCAGAGATGGCCGCACAGATACGCAGTATTTT. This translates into CATSRDGRTDTQYF.

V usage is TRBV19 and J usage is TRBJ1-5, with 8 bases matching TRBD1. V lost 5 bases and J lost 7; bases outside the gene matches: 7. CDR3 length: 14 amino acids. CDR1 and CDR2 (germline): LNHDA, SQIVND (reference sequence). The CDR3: CASSSQGAEQPQHF. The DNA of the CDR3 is TGTGCCAGTAGTTCTCAGGGGGCTGAGCAGCCCCAGCATTTT. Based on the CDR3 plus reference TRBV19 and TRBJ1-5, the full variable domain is DGGITQSPKYLFRKEGQNVTLSCEQNLNHDAMYWYRQDPGQGLRLIYYSQIVNDFQKGDIAEGYSVSREKKESFPLTVTSAQKNPTAFYLCASSSQGAEQPQHFGDGTRLSIL.